This T cell receptor beta chain was documented in a study of cytomegalovirus exposure and HLA in healthy donors. Study-level information: The 110 or so validation repertoires used a platform that matched the one used for the approximately 610 first-cohort repertoires, as a later analysis reported.

Whole-study findings and limits: The study labeled fewer than 200 TCR beta chains cytomegalovirus-associated.

Germline CDR1 is SGHRS and CDR2 is YFSETQ. The CDR3 length is 18 residues. Germline trimming cut 2 bases from V and 4 bases from J; bases unmatched to any gene: 17. Note on this clone: What it binds is unknown.

Profiling relied on immunoSEQ multiplex PCR, and the TCRdb table lists in-frame clones only, not all of them. The table includes approximately 200,000 clones, around 83% detected once. Separation from the approximately 720-subject first cohort characterized the approximately 130-subject validation cohort, to which the donors belonged. The sequence came from a woman aged 25 to 39 in good health and CMV-seropositive. The chain employs TRBV5-1 and TRBJ2-7; 8 bases are a match to TRBD1. Sequenced input: PBMCs. DNA of the CDR3: TGCGCCAGCAGCTTCCACTCATACCCCGGGACAGGAGGTTACGAGCAGTACTTC. This codes for CASSFHSYPGTGGYEQYF. Together with reference TRBV5-1 and TRBJ2-7, the CDR3 gives the full variable domain: KAGVTQTPRYLIKTRGQQVTLSCSPISGHRSVSWYQQTPGQGLQFLFEYFSETQRNKGNFPGRFSGRQFSNSRSEMNVSTLELGDSALYLCASSFHSYPGTGGYEQYFGPGTRLTVT.